Listed below are T cell receptor beta chains from one sample, sequenced in a study of blood T cell repertoires in COVID-19. Sequencing was performed with immunoSEQ multiplex PCR; in TCRdb, only in-frame clones are kept and a portion is missing. The table lists around 170,000 clones, 88% of them singletons. The sequenced material came from PBMCs or T cells enriched from blood (not recorded which). The source is a woman aged 18-29 years who had recovered from COVID-19. CDR3s include the opening cysteine and the closing phenylalanine or tryptophan. The order of the fields is clone size, V gene, J gene, D gene, CDR3 DNA, CDR3 protein. A D gene is named only where the DNA matches it firmly. Some rows have no size entry. The others give once, few or many, or a class for an expanded clone.

size: .; V: TRBV18; J: TRBJ1-3; D: .; DNA: TGTGCCAGCTCACCATCAAATGGAAACACCATATATTTT; CDR3: CASSPSNGNTIYF
size: .; V: TRBV6-4; J: TRBJ2-3; D: .; DNA: TGTGCCAGCAGTGACGCAGGGGGGTCAGATACGCAGTATTTT; CDR3: CASSDAGGSDTQYF
size: .; V: TRBV5-4; J: TRBJ1-1; D: .; DNA: TGTGCCAGCAGCGGAGGGGTCGGCACTGAAGCTTTCTTT; CDR3: CASSGGVGTEAFF
size: .; V: TRBV10-3; J: TRBJ1-4; D: .; DNA: TGTGCCATCAGTGCATCCGGGACTGGTGCAACTAATGAAAAACTGTTTTTT; CDR3: CAISASGTGATNEKLFF
size: .; V: TRBV2; J: TRBJ1-5; D: TRBD1; DNA: TGTGCCAGCAGGCTGGGACAGGGATATGATAATCAGCCCCAGCATTTT; CDR3: CASRLGQGYDNQPQHF
size: .; V: TRBV6-4; J: TRBJ1-2; D: TRBD1; DNA: TGTGCCAGCAGCCCTACCGGGACAGACCATGGCTACACCTTC; CDR3: CASSPTGTDHGYTF
size: .; V: TRBV19; J: TRBJ2-1; D: TRBD2; DNA: TGTGCCAGTAGTATAAGGACTAGCGGGGGGCAATACTACAATGAGCAGTTCTTC; CDR3: CASSIRTSGGQYYNEQFF
size: .; V: TRBV7-2; J: TRBJ1-5; D: .; DNA: TGTGCCAGCAGAATAGGCAGCCAGGGCAATCAGCCCCAGCATTTT; CDR3: CASRIGSQGNQPQHF
size: .; V: TRBV9; J: TRBJ1-5; D: .; DNA: TGTGCCAGCAGCCCTAGAGGGAGTGGGCCAGGACCATATAGCAATCAGCCCCAGCATTTT; CDR3: CASSPRGSGPGPYSNQPQHF
size: .; V: TRBV15; J: TRBJ1-2; D: .; DNA: TGTGCCACCAGCAGAGATATCGGGGGCTATGGCTACACCTTC; CDR3: CATSRDIGGYGYTF
size: .; V: TRBV7-2; J: TRBJ2-3; D: .; DNA: TGTGCCAGCAGCTTAGAGGGGCTGGTTCGTGGAGATACGCAGTATTTT; CDR3: CASSLEGLVRGDTQYF
size: .; V: TRBV7-2; J: TRBJ1-3; D: .; DNA: TGTGCCAGCAGCCCGAGTGGGCCCCCTGGAAACACCATATATTTT; CDR3: CASSPSGPPGNTIYF
size: .; V: TRBV28; J: TRBJ2-2; D: TRBD1; DNA: TGTGCCAGCAGTTTGACAGGGGCCGCCGGGGAGCTGTTTTTT; CDR3: CASSLTGAAGELFF
size: .; V: TRBV5-6; J: TRBJ2-1; D: .; DNA: TGTGCCAGCAGTCTTGGGACTTTCTACAATGAGCAGTTCTTC; CDR3: CASSLGTFYNEQFF
size: .; V: TRBV6-5; J: TRBJ2-5; D: .; DNA: TGTGCCAGCAGAGACAGACAAGAGACCCAGTACTTC; CDR3: CASRDRQETQYF
size: .; V: TRBV6-6; J: TRBJ1-2; D: TRBD1; DNA: TGTGCCAGCAGCATACAAGGGGGCCCCTATGGCTACACCTTC; CDR3: CASSIQGGPYGYTF
size: .; V: TRBV5-8; J: TRBJ1-3; D: .; DNA: TGTGCCAGCAGCTTAAGTTCGTTTTTCCGAGACACCATATATTTT; CDR3: CASSLSSFFRDTIYF
size: .; V: TRBV23-1; J: TRBJ2-7; D: .; DNA: TGCGCCAGCAGTCAATCGTTCCTCCGGACAGCCTACGAGCAGTACTTC; CDR3: CASSQSFLRTAYEQYF
size: .; V: TRBV6-2/TRBV6-3; J: TRBJ2-5; D: .; DNA: TGTGCCAGCAGCTTCGAGGGAGAGACCCAGTACTTC; CDR3: CASSFEGETQYF
size: .; V: TRBV3-1/TRBV3-2; J: TRBJ1-2; D: .; DNA: TGTGCCAGCAGCCAAGTGGTAGGGCAGGGGTATGGCTACACCTTC; CDR3: CASSQVVGQGYGYTF
size: .; V: TRBV6-4; J: TRBJ1-6; D: .; DNA: TGTGCCAGCAGTGACTCGGCTAATTCACCCCTCCACTTT; CDR3: CASSDSANSPLHF
size: .; V: TRBV28; J: TRBJ1-2; D: .; DNA: TGTGCCAGCAGCGAAGGGAGGGGAGGAGGCTACACCTTC; CDR3: CASSEGRGGGYTF
size: .; V: TRBV7-9; J: TRBJ1-2; D: .; DNA: TGTGCCAGCAGCTTAGGGCTAACTAATTATGGCTACACCTTC; CDR3: CASSLGLTNYGYTF
size: .; V: TRBV9; J: TRBJ2-1; D: TRBD2; DNA: TGTGCCAGCAGCGTAGTAGCGGGAGTGGGGGAGCAGTTCTTC; CDR3: CASSVVAGVGEQFF
size: .; V: TRBV6-5; J: TRBJ1-1; D: .; DNA: TGTGCCAACGGTTCCCTCCACACTGAAGCTTTCTTT; CDR3: CANGSLHTEAFF
size: .; V: TRBV20-1; J: TRBJ1-1; D: .; DNA: TGCAGTGCTGAGGGAGCTGGTGAAGCTTTCTTT; CDR3: CSAEGAGEAFF
size: .; V: TRBV7-8; J: TRBJ1-2; D: TRBD1; DNA: TGTGCCAGCAGCCCAGGGGGCAGCCAAACGGTTGGCTACACCTTC; CDR3: CASSPGGSQTVGYTF
size: .; V: TRBV3-1/TRBV3-2; J: TRBJ2-2; D: TRBD2; DNA: TGTGCCAGCAGCCCCACCCGGGGGGTCACCGGGGAGCTGTTTTTT; CDR3: CASSPTRGVTGELFF
size: .; V: TRBV24-1; J: TRBJ2-7; D: TRBD2; DNA: TGTGCCACCAGTGCGGGTAGCGGGGCAGCCTACGAGCAGTACTTC; CDR3: CATSAGSGAAYEQYF
size: few; V: TRBV3-1/TRBV3-2; J: TRBJ1-1; D: TRBD1; DNA: TGTGCCAGCAGCCCCAACGGGGACAGGGGGCCGGGCACTGAAGCTTTCTTT; CDR3: CASSPNGDRGPGTEAFF
size: .; V: TRBV19; J: TRBJ2-4; D: .; DNA: TGTGCCAGTAGATGGGGGGACATTCAGTACTTC; CDR3: CASRWGDIQYF
size: .; V: TRBV28; J: TRBJ1-1; D: TRBD1; DNA: TGTGCCAGCACCCCCGGGACAGGGCCGAACACTGAAGCTTTCTTT; CDR3: CASTPGTGPNTEAFF
size: .; V: TRBV21-1; J: TRBJ1-3; D: .; DNA: TGTGCCAGCAGCAAGAGAAAGGGGGTAGGGCCAACCATCGGAAACACCATATATTTT; CDR3: CASSKRKGVGPTIGNTIYF
size: .; V: TRBV10-1; J: TRBJ2-7; D: TRBD2; DNA: TGCGCCAGTGCCCCCAGCGGGAGTATCTACGAGCAGTACTTC; CDR3: CASAPSGSIYEQYF
size: .; V: TRBV12-3/TRBV12-4; J: TRBJ1-2; D: .; DNA: TGTGCCAGCACCCACCTCAGGGGATATGGCTACACCTTC; CDR3: CASTHLRGYGYTF
size: .; V: TRBV6-5; J: TRBJ1-4; D: TRBD1; DNA: TGTGCCAGCAGTTACTCCGGGACAGGGGACGAAAAACTGTTTTTT; CDR3: CASSYSGTGDEKLFF
size: few; V: TRBV6-5; J: TRBJ2-5; D: .; DNA: TGTGCCAGCAGTTACTTGCGTTCCGGAGAGACCCAGTACTTC; CDR3: CASSYLRSGETQYF
size: .; V: TRBV7-8; J: TRBJ2-5; D: TRBD1; DNA: TGTGCCAGCAGCTTGGTCCGGGACAGGGGGCAGGAGACCCAGTACTTC; CDR3: CASSLVRDRGQETQYF
size: .; V: TRBV28; J: TRBJ1-6; D: .; DNA: TGTGCCAGCAGTTTATACCAGGCCTCCTATAATTCACCCCTCCACTTT; CDR3: CASSLYQASYNSPLHF
size: once; V: TRBV4-1; J: TRBJ2-3; D: .; DNA: TGCGCCAGCAGCCAGGACACTAACACAGATACGCAGTATTTT; CDR3: CASSQDTNTDTQYF
size: .; V: TRBV12-3/TRBV12-4; J: TRBJ1-5; D: .; DNA: TGTGCCAGCACTCAGGGTTACCAGCCCCAGCATTTT; CDR3: CASTQGYQPQHF
size: .; V: TRBV4-2; J: TRBJ2-5; D: .; DNA: TGTGCCAGCAGCCAACCCGAATCCCCGGGGACCCAGTACTTC; CDR3: CASSQPESPGTQYF
size: once; V: TRBV19; J: TRBJ2-1; D: .; DNA: TGTGCCAGTAGTATTCTGTTCCCCGAGGATGAGCAGTTCTTC; CDR3: CASSILFPEDEQFF
size: .; V: TRBV25-1; J: TRBJ1-1; D: .; DNA: TGTGCCAGCAGTGAGAGTCGGGGTCTGGACACTGAAGCTTTCTTT; CDR3: CASSESRGLDTEAFF
size: .; V: TRBV11-2; J: TRBJ1-2; D: .; DNA: TGTGCCAGCAGCTTACAGGGGACCTATGGCTACACCTTC; CDR3: CASSLQGTYGYTF
size: .; V: TRBV19; J: TRBJ1-1; D: TRBD1; DNA: TGTGCCAGTAGTATGGGGGGACAGGTGAACACTGAAGCTTTCTTT; CDR3: CASSMGGQVNTEAFF
size: once; V: TRBV29-1; J: TRBJ1-1; D: TRBD1; DNA: TGCAGCGCTACCAAGCCTCCAGGGGGCGCCGGCACTGAAGCTTTCTTT; CDR3: CSATKPPGGAGTEAFF
size: once; V: TRBV6-5; J: TRBJ2-4; D: .; DNA: TGTGCCAGCAGTTACTCGGCGGGAGCCAAAAACATTCAGTACTTC; CDR3: CASSYSAGAKNIQYF
size: .; V: TRBV5-1; J: TRBJ2-1; D: TRBD1; DNA: TGCGCCAGCAGCTACCCGACAGGGAATGAGCAGTTCTTC; CDR3: CASSYPTGNEQFF
size: .; V: TRBV19; J: TRBJ2-2; D: TRBD2; DNA: TGTGCCAGTAGGTTAGCGGGAGGGCCTCCCACCGGGGAGCTGTTTTTT; CDR3: CASRLAGGPPTGELFF
size: .; V: TRBV30; J: TRBJ1-5; D: .; DNA: TGTGCCTGGAGTATTCAGGGGCCGGCTCAGCCCCAGCATTTT; CDR3: CAWSIQGPAQPQHF